These 9 T cell receptor beta chains were sequenced from one sample in a study of blood T cell repertoires in COVID-19. Data came from immunoSEQ multiplex PCR; TCRdb stores just in-frame clones and leaves some out. The data hold 190,000 or so clones, with 90% to 95% observed a single time. Sequencing was performed on peripheral blood. The receptors originated from a man aged 25-40 years with COVID-19, enrolled during active disease.

The V and J genes are TRBV19 and TRBJ1-6, with 9 bases lining up with TRBD1. The junction had 13 bases not matched to a gene; V was cut back by 5 bases and J by 8 bases. CDR3 size: 17 residues. Germline V CDR1 and CDR2: LNHDA, SQIVND (reference sequence). The CDR3 spells CASSSSPGTGPDSPLHF. CDR3 in DNA: TGTGCCAGTAGTTCATCCCCCGGGACAGGGCCGGATTCACCCCTCCACTTT.

The chain is built from TRBV2 and TRBJ1-1, with D uncertain. This CDR3 has 12 amino acids. Trimming shortened V by 4 bases and J by 3 bases, and 6 bases separated the two germline ends. CDR1 and CDR2 (germline): SNHLY, FYNNEI. The CDR3 coding sequence is TGTGCCAGCAGTGTCGGGGACACTGAAGCTTTCTTT. The encoded protein is CASSVGDTEAFF.

The genes are TRBV6-5 and TRBJ1-2; 9 bases are shared with TRBD1. The CDR3 loop spans 15 amino acids. Germline values: CDR1 MNHEY, CDR2 SVGAGI. J gave up 4 bases and V 7 bases, and 10 bases lay outside the gene matches. CDR3 protein: CASNIGQGSIYGYTF. CDR3 DNA: TGTGCCAGCAACATAGGACAGGGGAGCATCTATGGCTACACCTTC.

This sequence joins TRBV18 and TRBJ2-2; D unclear. Germline CDR1 and CDR2: KGHSH and LQKENI. There are 13 residues in the CDR3. Trimming left V 6 bases short and J 4 bases short, with 9 bases between. DNA of the CDR3: TGTGCCAGCTCTGACATGAGCACCGGGGAGCTGTTTTTT. This sequence encodes CASSDMSTGELFF.

The chain carries TRBV6-5 and TRBJ2-5, with 8 bases fitting TRBD2. J lost 5 bases, V lost 8 bases, and 10 bases had no gene match. The CDR3 runs 14 residues. The germline V gene has CDR1 MNHEY and CDR2 SVGAGI. Here the CDR3 DNA reads TGTGCCAGCTCGCCGGCGGGGGGCGAGGAGACCCAGTACTTC. Its translation is CASSPAGGEETQYF.

The chain has TRBV15 and TRBJ1-1; D remains ambiguous. The CDR3 is 13 amino acids. Germline V gene sequence: CDR1 LNHNV, CDR2 YYDKDF (reference sequence). Trimming cost V 0 bases and J 7 bases, with 9 bases left between them. CDR3 sequence reads: CATSRDLEIEAFF. DNA for the CDR3: TGTGCCACCAGCAGAGATCTAGAGATTGAAGCTTTCTTT.

The V gene is TRBV4-1, the J gene TRBJ1-6, with 9 bases identical to TRBD1. V trimming: 0 bases; J trimming: 9 bases; junction bases outside the gene matches: 6. The CDR3 covers 16 residues. Germline CDR1 reads MGHRA; CDR2 reads YSYEKL. CDR3 residues: CASSQDRDRAFSPLHF. In nucleotides, the CDR3 is TGCGCCAGCAGCCAAGACCGGGACAGGGCATTTTCACCCCTCCACTTT.

The rearrangement joins TRBV6-5 to TRBJ1-4, with a possible D match to TRBD1 (6 bases). The CDR3 contains 14 residues. Trimming removed 2 bases at V and 8 bases at J, with 12 bases between. Germline assignment: CDR1 MNHEY and CDR2 SVGAGI. Here the CDR3 reads CASSYREGGEKLFF. In DNA form, the CDR3 reads TGTGCCAGCAGTTACCGGGAGGGGGGGGAAAAACTGTTTTTT.

This clone was observed a handful of times. The rearrangement links TRBV19 to TRBJ2-1; 7 positions agree with TRBD2. The J segment lost 7 bases and the V segment lost 6 bases, leaving 12 bases of the junction unmatched. CDR1 and CDR2 from the germline V gene are LNHDA and SQIVND (reference sequence). This CDR3 comprises 15 residues. CDR3 in amino acids: CASSQAAGWPNEQFF. The CDR3 nucleotides are TGTGCCAGTAGCCAAGCAGCGGGGTGGCCGAATGAGCAGTTCTTC.